The present entry profiles one T cell receptor (beta chain) with its context. This entry is derived from a study of blood T cell repertoires in COVID-19. On the study more broadly: Samples representing acute and convalescent COVID-19 were sourced from the United States, Italy and Spain. Sample material is recorded as cDNA or gDNA derived from T cells, B-cell-depleted T cells, or PBMCs.

In germline, CDR1 is MGHDK, CDR2 SYGVNS. The CDR3 contains 13 residues. Trimming pared 8 bases from V and 1 base from J, leaving 9 bases between. Seattle participants joined during active infection and were tracked over time. In the authors' methods: Amplifying reference gene primers gave estimates of nucleated cell counts. Assay: immunoSEQ multiplex PCR; the TCRdb copy retains only in-frame clones and omits some. V and J calls and clone size are those listed in that table; D and trimming were worked out from the DNA. The sample shows 48,000 or so clones, approximately 84% of them seen only once. The V and J genes are TRBV25-1 and TRBJ1-3, with D possibly matching TRBD1 (6 bases). The sample consisted of peripheral blood. The TCR was taken from a woman older than 75 with COVID-19, enrolled during active disease. The DNA for the CDR3 is TGTGCCAGCGGCAGGGGATCTGGAAACACCATATATTTT. Its translation: CASGRGSGNTIYF.